These T cell receptor beta chains were read from a single sample in a study of T cells after yellow fever vaccination. TCRdb used MiXCR to reprocess the 5' RACE reads, holding one entry per CDR3 protein. The sample records about 340,000 distinct CDR3 sequences, approximately 12% being singletons. This specimen was CD4+ T cells sorted from PBMCs, taken 15 days after the yellow fever booster vaccination. All receptors derive from a man aged 18 to 35 who received the YFV17D yellow fever vaccine. CDR3s include the opening cysteine and the closing phenylalanine or tryptophan. The D gene is left open where the match is weak. For some rows the clone size is stated as once, few or many, or as a class when expanded; others skip it.

DNA | CDR3 | D | J | size | V
TGTGCCAGCAGCCCCCTCGGATATCTTGAAAAACTGTTTTTT | CASSPLGYLEKLFF | . | TRBJ1-4 | many | TRBV5-5
TGTGCCAGCAGGTCAGGGCTAGACACCTACAATGAGCAGTTCTTC | CASRSGLDTYNEQFF | . | TRBJ2-1 | few | TRBV5-5
TGTGCCAGCAGTTTAAACTCCCCGGGAGGCAATGAGCAGTTCTTC | CASSLNSPGGNEQFF | TRBD2 | TRBJ2-1 | . | TRBV12-3/TRBV12-4
TGTGCCAGCAGCTTAGTGGCGTCGTCGGCTTTCTTT | CASSLVASSAFF | . | TRBJ1-1 | few | TRBV7-9
TGTGCCGCTGGGACACTCTATGGCTACACCTTC | CAAGTLYGYTF | . | TRBJ1-2 | few | TRBV28
TGCAGTGCCCTACCGAGAGACAGTCCCTACAATGAGCAGTTCTTC | CSALPRDSPYNEQFF | . | TRBJ2-1 | . | TRBV20-1
TGTGCCAGCAGCTTATTGGTCCTAAACACCGGGGAGCTGTTTTTT | CASSLLVLNTGELFF | . | TRBJ2-2 | few | TRBV7-2
TGTGCCATCAGTGGTGAAAAGTACACTGAAGCTTTCTTT | CAISGEKYTEAFF | . | TRBJ1-1 | . | TRBV10-3
TGTGCTAGCAGCTCGCTACGCGGAAACGTCCTGACTTTC | CASSSLRGNVLTF | . | TRBJ2-6 | few | TRBV7-7
TGTGCCAGCAGCCCTGAGCGGGGCACGGGCAATGAGCAGTTCTTC | CASSPERGTGNEQFF | TRBD2 | TRBJ2-1 | . | TRBV7-9
TGTGCCAGCAGCCAACAAGGACAGAGCACAGATACGCAGTATTTT | CASSQQGQSTDTQYF | . | TRBJ2-3 | many | TRBV7-7
TGCGCCAGCAGCCAAGATTTCCAAACGAGGGCCTTGAACACTGAAGCTTTCTTT | CASSQDFQTRALNTEAFF | . | TRBJ1-1 | . | TRBV4-3
TGCGCCAGCAGCCCAGGGGAAGGGGCCCATCAGCCCCAGCATTTT | CASSPGEGAHQPQHF | . | TRBJ1-5 | many | TRBV5-1
TGCGCCAGCAGCCGAGCGGGGTCAAGGGTAACTAACTATGGCTACACCTTC | CASSRAGSRVTNYGYTF | . | TRBJ1-2 | . | TRBV4-3
TGTGCCAGCAGCTTTCCCCCAGATACGCAGTATTTT | CASSFPPDTQYF | . | TRBJ2-3 | . | TRBV7-2
TGTGCCAGCAGCCCGAGGCGGGCACAGGCCGCAGATACGCAGTATTTT | CASSPRRAQAADTQYF | . | TRBJ2-3 | few | TRBV7-9
TGCGCCAGCAGCGAACGGGACAGGGGTGACGAGCAGTACTTC | CASSERDRGDEQYF | TRBD1 | TRBJ2-7 | many | TRBV5-1
TGTGCCAGCAGCTTACAGCAGGGCACAGATACGCAGTATTTT | CASSLQQGTDTQYF | . | TRBJ2-3 | . | TRBV7-8